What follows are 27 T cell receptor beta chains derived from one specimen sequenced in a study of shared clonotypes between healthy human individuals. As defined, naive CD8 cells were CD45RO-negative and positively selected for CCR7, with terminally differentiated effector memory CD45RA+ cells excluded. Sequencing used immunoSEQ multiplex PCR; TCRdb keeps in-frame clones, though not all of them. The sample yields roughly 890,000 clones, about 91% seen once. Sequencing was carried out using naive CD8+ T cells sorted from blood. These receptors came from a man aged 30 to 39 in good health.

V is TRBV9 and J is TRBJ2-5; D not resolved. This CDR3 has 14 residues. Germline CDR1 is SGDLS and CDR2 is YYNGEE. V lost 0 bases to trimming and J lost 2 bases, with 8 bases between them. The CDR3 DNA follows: TGTGCCAGCAGCGTAGCTACAGAACAAGAGACCCAGTACTTC. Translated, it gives CASSVATEQETQYF.

CDR3 region: CATGDSTFNEQFF. The CDR3 DNA is TGTGCCACCGGGGACTCTACCTTCAATGAGCAGTTCTTC. This sequence joins TRBV5-4 and TRBJ2-1; TRBD2 is a possible D gene (6 bases). The CDR3 is made up of 13 amino acids. Trimming pared 9 bases from V and 6 bases from J, leaving 16 bases between. Germline CDR1 reads SGHNT; CDR2 reads YYREEE (reference sequence).

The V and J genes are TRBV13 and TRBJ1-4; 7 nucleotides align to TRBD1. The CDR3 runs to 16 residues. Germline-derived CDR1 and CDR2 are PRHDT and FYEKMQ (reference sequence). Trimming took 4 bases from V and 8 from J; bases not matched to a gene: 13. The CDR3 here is CASSSRQGGMYEKLFF. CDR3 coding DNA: TGTGCCAGCAGCTCTCGACAGGGCGGGATGTACGAAAAACTGTTTTTT.

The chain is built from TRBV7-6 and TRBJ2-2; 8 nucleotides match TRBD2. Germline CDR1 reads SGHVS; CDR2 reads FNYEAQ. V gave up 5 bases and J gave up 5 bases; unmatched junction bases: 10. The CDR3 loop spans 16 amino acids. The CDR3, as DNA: TGTGCCAGCAGCACAGGGCCAGCGGGAGAGACCGGGGAGCTGTTTTTT. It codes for CASSTGPAGETGELFF. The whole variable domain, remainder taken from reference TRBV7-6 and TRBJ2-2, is GAGVSQSPRYKVTKRGQDVALRCDPISGHVSLYWYRQALGQGPEFLTYFNYEAQQDKSGLPNDRFSAERPEGSISTLTIQRTEQRDSAMYRCASSTGPAGETGELFFGEGSRLTVL.

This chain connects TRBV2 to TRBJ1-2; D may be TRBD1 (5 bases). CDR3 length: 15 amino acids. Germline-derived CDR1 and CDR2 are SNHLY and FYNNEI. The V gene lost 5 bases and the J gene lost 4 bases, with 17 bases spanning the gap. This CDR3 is CASSPGGGGAYGYTF. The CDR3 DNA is TGTGCCAGCAGTCCCGGCGGGGGGGGAGCCTATGGCTACACCTTC.

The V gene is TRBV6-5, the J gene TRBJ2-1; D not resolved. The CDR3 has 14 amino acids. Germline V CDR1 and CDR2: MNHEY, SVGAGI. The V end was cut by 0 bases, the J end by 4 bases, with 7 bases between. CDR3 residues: CASSYSSIYNEQFF. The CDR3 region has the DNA TGTGCCAGCAGTTACTCCAGCATTTACAATGAGCAGTTCTTC.

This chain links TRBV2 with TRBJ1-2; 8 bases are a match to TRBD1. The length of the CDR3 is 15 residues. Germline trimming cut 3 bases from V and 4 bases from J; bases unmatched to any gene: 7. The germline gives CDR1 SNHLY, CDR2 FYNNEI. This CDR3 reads CASSDRTGWTYGYTF. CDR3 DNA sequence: TGTGCCAGCAGTGACCGGACAGGGTGGACCTATGGCTACACCTTC.

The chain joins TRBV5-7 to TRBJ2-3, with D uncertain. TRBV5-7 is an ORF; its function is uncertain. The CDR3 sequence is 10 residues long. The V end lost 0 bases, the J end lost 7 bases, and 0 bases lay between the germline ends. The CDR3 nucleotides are TGTGCCAGCAGCTTGGATACGCAGTATTTT. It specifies CASSLDTQYF.

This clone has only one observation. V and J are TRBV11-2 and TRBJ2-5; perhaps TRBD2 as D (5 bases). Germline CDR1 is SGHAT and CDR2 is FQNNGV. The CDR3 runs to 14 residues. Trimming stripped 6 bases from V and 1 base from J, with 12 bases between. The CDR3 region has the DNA TGTGCCAGCAGACCACTAGGAACCCAAGAGACCCAGTACTTC. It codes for CASRPLGTQETQYF.

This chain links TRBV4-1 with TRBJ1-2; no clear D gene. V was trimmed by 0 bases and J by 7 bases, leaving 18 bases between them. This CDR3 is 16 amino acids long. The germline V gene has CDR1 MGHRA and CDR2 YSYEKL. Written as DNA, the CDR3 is TGCGCCAGCAGCCAAGATGATATAGGGCGGCCAGGTGGCTACACCTTC. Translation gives CASSQDDIGRPGGYTF.

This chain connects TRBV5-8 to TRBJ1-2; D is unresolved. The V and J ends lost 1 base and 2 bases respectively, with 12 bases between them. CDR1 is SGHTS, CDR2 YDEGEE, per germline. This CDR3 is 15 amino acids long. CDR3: CASSLRRGPNYGYTF. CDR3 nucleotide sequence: TGTGCCAGCAGCTTGAGGCGCGGTCCCAACTATGGCTACACCTTC.

The CDR3 DNA sequence: TGTGCCAGCAGCTTATGGGGGGAAAGCTCCTACGAGCAGTACTTC. Translating gives CASSLWGESSYEQYF. The chain employs TRBV11-2 and TRBJ2-7; D is possibly TRBD2 (6 bases). The ends were cut back, 2 bases at V and 0 bases at J, with 11 bases in the middle. This CDR3 is 15 amino acids long. CDR1 and CDR2 (germline): SGHAT, FQNNGV.

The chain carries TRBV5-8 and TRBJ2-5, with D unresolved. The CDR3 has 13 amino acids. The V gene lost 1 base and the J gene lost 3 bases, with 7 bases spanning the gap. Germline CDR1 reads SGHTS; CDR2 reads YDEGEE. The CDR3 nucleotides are TGTGCCAGCAGCTTGTCAGGAGAAGAGACCCAGTACTTC. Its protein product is CASSLSGEETQYF.

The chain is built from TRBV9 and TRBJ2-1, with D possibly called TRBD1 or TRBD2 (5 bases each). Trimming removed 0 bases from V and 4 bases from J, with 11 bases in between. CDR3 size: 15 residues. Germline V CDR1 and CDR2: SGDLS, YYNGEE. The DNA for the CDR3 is TGTGCCAGCAGCGTAGATGGGGGAGCTTACAATGAGCAGTTCTTC. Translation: CASSVDGGAYNEQFF.

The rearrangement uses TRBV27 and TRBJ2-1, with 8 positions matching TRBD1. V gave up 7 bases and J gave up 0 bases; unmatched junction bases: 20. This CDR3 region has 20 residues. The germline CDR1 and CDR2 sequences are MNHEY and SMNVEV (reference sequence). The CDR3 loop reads CASNRLLDRVGGSSYNEQFF. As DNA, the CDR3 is TGTGCCAGCAATCGTTTGTTGGACAGGGTCGGTGGAAGCTCCTACAATGAGCAGTTCTTC.

The chain's CDR3 is CASTPGQFSGNTIYF. CDR3 DNA sequence: TGTGCCAGCACCCCCGGGCAGTTCTCTGGAAACACCATATATTTT. V gene TRBV5-4 combines with J gene TRBJ1-3; D uncertain. The ends were cut back, 6 bases at V and 0 bases at J, with 13 bases in the middle. CDR1 SGHNT and CDR2 YYREEE come from the germline V gene (reference sequence). The CDR3 has 15 amino acids.

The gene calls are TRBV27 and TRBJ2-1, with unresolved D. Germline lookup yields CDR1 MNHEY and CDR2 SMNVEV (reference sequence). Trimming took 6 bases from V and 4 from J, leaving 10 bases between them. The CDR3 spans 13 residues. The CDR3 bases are TGTGCCAGCAGCGTGTCAGAATACAATGAGCAGTTCTTC. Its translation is CASSVSEYNEQFF.

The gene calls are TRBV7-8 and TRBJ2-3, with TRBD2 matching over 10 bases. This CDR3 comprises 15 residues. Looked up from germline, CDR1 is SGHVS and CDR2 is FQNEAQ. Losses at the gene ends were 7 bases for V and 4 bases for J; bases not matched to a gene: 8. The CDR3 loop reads CASIIAGGPPDTQYF. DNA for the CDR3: TGTGCCAGCATAATAGCGGGAGGACCCCCAGATACGCAGTATTTT.

The CDR3 loop reads CASSEGTREYETQYF. In DNA, the CDR3 is TGCGCCAGCAGTGAGGGAACGCGGGAGTACGAGACCCAGTACTTC. The chain has TRBV10-1 and TRBJ2-5; 7 bases fit TRBD2. This CDR3 is 15 amino acids long. Germline loops: CDR1 WNHNN, CDR2 SYGVQD (reference sequence). V lost 2 bases and J lost 5; bases outside the gene matches: 8.

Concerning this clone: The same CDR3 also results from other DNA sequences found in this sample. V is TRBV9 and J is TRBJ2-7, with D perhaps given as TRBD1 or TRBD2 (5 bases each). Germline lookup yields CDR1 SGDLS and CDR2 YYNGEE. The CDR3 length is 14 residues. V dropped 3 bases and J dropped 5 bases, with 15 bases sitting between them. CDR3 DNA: TGTGCCAGCAGCGCGGGTTCCGGGACCCACGAGCAGTACTTC. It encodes CASSAGSGTHEQYF.

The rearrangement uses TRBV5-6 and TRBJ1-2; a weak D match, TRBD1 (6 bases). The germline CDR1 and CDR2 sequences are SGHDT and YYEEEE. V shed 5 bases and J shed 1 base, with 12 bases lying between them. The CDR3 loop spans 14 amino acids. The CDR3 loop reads CASRTGGLNYGYTF. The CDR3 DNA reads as TGTGCCAGCAGGACAGGCGGTCTTAACTATGGCTACACCTTC.

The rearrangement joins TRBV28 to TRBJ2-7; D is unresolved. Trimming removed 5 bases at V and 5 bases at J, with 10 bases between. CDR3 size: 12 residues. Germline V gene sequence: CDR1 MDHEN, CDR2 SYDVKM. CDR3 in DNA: TGTGCCAGCAGTGTTATAGGGCACGAGCAGTACTTC. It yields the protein CASSVIGHEQYF.

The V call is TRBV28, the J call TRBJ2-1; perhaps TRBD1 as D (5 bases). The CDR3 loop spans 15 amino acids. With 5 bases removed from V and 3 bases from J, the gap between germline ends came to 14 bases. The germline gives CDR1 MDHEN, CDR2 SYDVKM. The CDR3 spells CASSPAGYIYNEQFF. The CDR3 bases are TGTGCCAGCAGTCCGGCAGGGTATATCTACAATGAGCAGTTCTTC.

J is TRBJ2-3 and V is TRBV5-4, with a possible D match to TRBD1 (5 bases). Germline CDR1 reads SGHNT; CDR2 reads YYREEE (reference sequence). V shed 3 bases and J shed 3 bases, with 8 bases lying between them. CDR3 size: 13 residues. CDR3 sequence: CASSSPGTDTQYF. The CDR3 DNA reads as TGTGCCAGCAGCTCCCCAGGGACAGATACGCAGTATTTT.

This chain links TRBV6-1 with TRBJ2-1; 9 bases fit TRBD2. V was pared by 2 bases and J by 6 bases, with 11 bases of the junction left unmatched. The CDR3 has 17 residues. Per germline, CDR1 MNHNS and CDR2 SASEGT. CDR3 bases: TGTGCCAGCAGTGAACCGACTAGCGGCAGATTCTTCAATGAGCAGTTCTTC. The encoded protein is CASSEPTSGRFFNEQFF.

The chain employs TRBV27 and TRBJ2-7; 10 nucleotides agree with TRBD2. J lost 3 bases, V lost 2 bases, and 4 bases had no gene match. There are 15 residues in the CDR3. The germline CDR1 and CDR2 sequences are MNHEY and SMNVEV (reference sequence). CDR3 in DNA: TGTGCCAGCAGTTTAGAGGCTAGCGGGAGCTACGAGCAGTACTTC. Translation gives CASSLEASGSYEQYF.

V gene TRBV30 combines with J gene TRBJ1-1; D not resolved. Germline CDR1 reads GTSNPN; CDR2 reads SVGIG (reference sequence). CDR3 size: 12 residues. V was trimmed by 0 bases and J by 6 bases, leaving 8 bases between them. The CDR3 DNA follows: TGTGCCTGGAGTGTATTAGGTGCTGAAGCTTTCTTT. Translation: CAWSVLGAEAFF.